This T cell receptor beta chain comes out of a study of blood T cell repertoires in COVID-19. Study details: Italy, Spain and the United States were the sources of the convalescent and acute COVID-19 samples. Sources were T cells, B-cell-depleted T cells, or PBMCs; the material itself was cDNA or gDNA.

How the authors handled the data: Amplification of reference gene primers was used by the study to estimate nucleated cell counts. The repertoire was sequenced with immunoSEQ multiplex PCR; TCRdb's copy has only in-frame clones and lacks some. The V and J calls and clone size were taken over from that table, and D and trimming were inferred from the DNA. The sample yields fewer than 55,000 clones, 84% seen once. V lost 1 base and J lost 7, with 13 bases in between. The CDR3 has 15 residues. Germline assignment: CDR1 SGHTA and CDR2 FQGNSA. This TCR was sampled from a man aged 45-65 years with acute or convalescent COVID-19. Sequenced input: peripheral blood. The chain joins TRBV7-2 to TRBJ2-2; a possible D gene is TRBD1 (5 bases). The CDR3 loop reads CASSLVGQGNGELFF. Here the CDR3 DNA reads TGTGCCAGCAGCTTAGTTGGTCAGGGCAACGGGGAGCTGTTTTTT.